The 8 T cell receptor beta chains listed next were all sequenced from one sample in a study of OX40 agonist ivuxolimab in advanced cancers. Sequencing used immunoSEQ multiplex PCR; TCRdb keeps in-frame clones, though not all of them. This table has around 84,000 clones, 89% appearing once. The sequences come from CD4+ or CD8+ T cells sorted from blood, collected in a trial of the OX40 agonist ivuxolimab. The receptors were gathered from an adult with an advanced solid tumor such as melanoma, head and neck, liver or kidney cancer.

The chain uses TRBV14 and TRBJ1-5, with D unresolved. Germline CDR1 is SGHDN and CDR2 is FVKESK. Trimming took off 2 bases at V and 5 bases at J, with 25 bases between the two ends. The CDR3 has 19 residues. In DNA form, the CDR3 reads TGTGCCAGCAGCCAACAAAAAGTGGTTGGGCAGGTCGGCGATCAGCCCCAGCATTTT. This codes for CASSQQKVVGQVGDQPQHF. Drawing the rest from reference TRBV14 and TRBJ1-5, the complete variable domain is EAGVTQFPSHSVIEKGQTVTLRCDPISGHDNLYWYRRVMGKEIKFLLHFVKESKQDESGMPNNRFLAERTGGTYSTLKVQPAELEDSGVYFCASSQQKVVGQVGDQPQHFGDGTRLSIL.

This chain uses TRBV9 with TRBJ2-7; D not resolved. With 0 bases removed from V and 3 bases from J, the gap between germline ends came to 10 bases. There are 14 residues in the CDR3. Germline-derived CDR1 and CDR2 are SGDLS and YYNGEE. CDR3 nucleotide sequence: TGTGCCAGCAGCGTAGCTACGGCAGGCTACGAGCAGTACTTC. It codes for CASSVATAGYEQYF.

The chain links TRBV29-1 to TRBJ2-1; D might be TRBD1 (6 bases). The CDR3 runs 16 residues. Germline values: CDR1 SQVTM, CDR2 ANQGSEA. The V gene lost 7 bases and the J gene lost 0 bases, with 19 bases spanning the gap. The CDR3 coding sequence is TGCAGCGGGAGGCTAGGGGGAAGAAGCTCCTACAATGAGCAGTTCTTC. Translating it yields CSGRLGGRSSYNEQFF.

The chain is built from TRBV15 and TRBJ1-4; 8 bases fit TRBD1. V lost 0 bases to trimming and J lost 4 bases; unmatched junction nucleotides: 10. The CDR3 is 18 residues long. The germline V gene encodes CDR1 LNHNV and CDR2 YYDKDF (reference sequence). Here the CDR3 reads CATSRDKDREEGNEKLFF. The CDR3 DNA is TGTGCCACCAGCAGAGATAAGGACAGGGAGGAGGGTAATGAAAAACTGTTTTTT.

This chain joins TRBV21-1 and TRBJ1-2. TRBV21-1 is deemed a pseudogene. This CDR3 spans 13 amino acids. The CDR3 here is CASSNLNTGGYTF. For the CDR3, the DNA is TGTGCCAGCAGCAACCTTAACACCGGTGGCTACACCTTC.

The genes are TRBV27 and TRBJ1-4, with 7 nucleotides matching TRBD1. The CDR3 loop spans 17 amino acids. J was trimmed by 1 base and V by 6 bases; bases with no gene match: 11. CDR1 MNHEY and CDR2 SMNVEV come from the germline V gene (reference sequence). The CDR3 loop reads CASRTTTGRKTNEKLFF. The CDR3 DNA reads as TGTGCCAGCAGAACCACGACAGGGAGGAAAACTAATGAAAAACTGTTTTTT.

The chain joins TRBV4-1 to TRBJ2-1, with D perhaps matching TRBD1 or TRBD2 (7 bases each). The CDR3 has 18 residues. Germline V gene sequence: CDR1 MGHRA, CDR2 YSYEKL. V lost 1 base and J lost 7, with 23 bases in between. The CDR3, as DNA: TGCGCCAGCAGCCAAGGTGGAGCGGGACGCTTCAGGGGGAATGAGCAGTTCTTC. As protein: CASSQGGAGRFRGNEQFF.

This chain connects TRBV11-2 to TRBJ2-7, with 7 positions matching TRBD1. The CDR3 extends over 13 amino acids. V trimming: 6 bases; J trimming: 3 bases; junction bases outside the gene matches: 5. Germline CDR1 reads SGHAT; CDR2 reads FQNNGV. The CDR3 DNA is TGTGCCAGCAGACGAACAGGGGTCTACGAGCAGTACTTC. It translates to CASRRTGVYEQYF.